Shown below are 19 T cell receptor beta chains from a single sample sequenced in a study of T cell responses to AZD1222 COVID-19 vaccine. The table came from immunoSEQ multiplex PCR; TCRdb's copy has only in-frame clones and leaves some out. The sample lists tens of thousands of clones; roughly 85% were seen once. The sequences come from peripheral blood, collected 28 days after the second AZD1222 dose. The receptors stem from an adult who received the AZD1222 COVID-19 vaccine.

The V gene is TRBV6-6, the J gene TRBJ1-1; D not certain. Trimming took 4 bases from V and 6 from J, leaving 3 bases between them. The CDR3 is made up of 10 amino acids. Per the germline V gene, CDR1 is MNHNY and CDR2 is SVGAGI (reference sequence). The DNA for the CDR3 is TGTGCCAGCAGTTCCGCTGAAGCTTTCTTT. As protein: CASSSAEAFF.

The gene calls are TRBV28 and TRBJ1-1, with D tentatively TRBD1 (5 bases). The CDR3 contains 12 residues. Germline CDR1 MDHEN, CDR2 SYDVKM. The germline V and J ends were trimmed by 4 bases and 9 bases, with 12 bases remaining between them. The CDR3 coding sequence is TGTGCCAGCAGTTGGGGGGGTCAGAAAGCTTTCTTT. It yields the protein CASSWGGQKAFF.

The rearrangement joins TRBV5-1 to TRBJ2-1; D unclear. There are 14 residues in the CDR3. The ends were cut back, 0 bases at V and 6 bases at J, with 10 bases in the middle. Looked up from germline, CDR1 is SGHRS and CDR2 is YFSETQ. The CDR3 nucleotides are TGCGCCAGCAGCTTGGGGGTCCCGCCCAATGAGCAGTTCTTC. Residues: CASSLGVPPNEQFF.

The chain carries TRBV6-5 and TRBJ2-1, with 11 nucleotides matching TRBD2. Germline loops: CDR1 MNHEY, CDR2 SVGAGI. This CDR3 spans 13 amino acids. J gave up 15 bases and V 5 bases, and 9 bases lay outside the gene matches. The CDR3 DNA sequence: TGTGCCAGCAGTATAATAGCGGGGGGGCACCTGTTCTTC. It codes for CASSIIAGGHLFF.

This clone occurred once. The chain recombines TRBV19 with TRBJ2-1, with D maybe TRBD1 (5 bases). From germline, CDR1 is LNHDA and CDR2 SQIVND (reference sequence). V was pared by 3 bases and J by 9 bases, with 12 bases between. The CDR3 is made up of 13 amino acids. In nucleotides, the CDR3 is TGTGCCAGTAGTATCGGAAGGGGAAGTGAGCAGTTCTTC. It specifies CASSIGRGSEQFF.

Comment on this clone: Other DNA sequences in the same sample also yield this CDR3. The chain has TRBV5-1 and TRBJ2-7, with D possibly matching TRBD2 (5 bases). The CDR3 consists of 13 residues. Trimming removed 0 bases from V and 2 bases from J, with 6 bases in between. CDR1 SGHRS and CDR2 YFSETQ come from the germline V gene. CDR3 DNA: TGCGCCAGCAGCTTGGCGGGGACCTACGAGCAGTACTTC. Amino acid sequence: CASSLAGTYEQYF. Filled out from reference TRBV5-1 and TRBJ2-7, the complete variable domain reads KAGVTQTPRYLIKTRGQQVTLSCSPISGHRSVSWYQQTPGQGLQFLFEYFSETQRNKGNFPGRFSGRQFSNSRSEMNVSTLELGDSALYLCASSLAGTYEQYFGPGTRLTVT.

The chain joins TRBV6-4 to TRBJ2-3; D is uncertain. Germline-derived CDR1 and CDR2 are MRHNA and SNTAGT. This CDR3 comprises 13 residues. The V end was cut by 3 bases, the J end by 4 bases, with 8 bases between. The DNA for the CDR3 is TGTGCCAGCAGTGAATCGTGGGCAGATACGCAGTATTTT. This gives the protein CASSESWADTQYF.

This clone was seen only once. The J gene is TRBJ1-1, the V gene TRBV4-1; weak D call: TRBD1 (5 bases). The CDR3 is made up of 14 amino acids. Deletions cut 4 bases from V and 3 bases from J, with 12 bases between. CDR1 and CDR2 (germline): MGHRA, YSYEKL. CDR3 region: CASSPDWGDTEAFF. The DNA for the CDR3 is TGCGCCAGCAGCCCCGATTGGGGGGACACTGAAGCTTTCTTT.

The V gene is TRBV29-1, the J gene TRBJ2-2; 9 bases map to TRBD1. V shed 1 base, J shed 5 bases, and the junction held 5 bases outside the gene matches. From germline, CDR1 is SQVTM and CDR2 ANQGSEA. CDR3 length: 15 amino acids. CDR3 residues: CSVEVTGGGTGELFF. In nucleotides, the CDR3 is TGCAGCGTTGAAGTTACAGGGGGCGGAACCGGGGAGCTGTTTTTT.

V and J are TRBV6-6 and TRBJ2-2; 8 nucleotides line up with TRBD1. Germline V lookup: CDR1 MNHNY, CDR2 SVGAGI (reference sequence). Germline trimming cut 5 bases from V and 3 bases from J; bases unmatched to any gene: 11. CDR3 size: 17 residues. CDR3 in amino acids: CASSPPDRADDTGELFF. The CDR3 DNA follows: TGTGCCAGCAGTCCCCCGGACAGGGCAGATGACACCGGGGAGCTGTTTTTT.

The rearrangement uses TRBV4-2 and TRBJ2-7; possibly TRBD1 for D (6 bases). Germline CDR1 is LGHNA and CDR2 is YNFKEQ. CDR3 length equals 15 residues. The V end lost 0 bases, the J end lost 3 bases, and 12 bases lay between the germline ends. CDR3 in DNA: TGTGCCAGCAGCCAAGAGTTATCGGACAGCTACGAGCAGTACTTC. Translating gives CASSQELSDSYEQYF.

This chain links TRBV20-1 with TRBJ2-3; D is perhaps TRBD1 or TRBD2 (6 bases each). The V end was cut by 3 bases, the J end by 3 bases, with 13 bases between. CDR1 is DFQATT, CDR2 SNEGSKA, per germline (reference sequence). The CDR3 runs to 14 residues. The CDR3 DNA sequence: TGCAGTGCTAGTTTGGGGGGCCGAACAGATACGCAGTATTTT. As protein: CSASLGGRTDTQYF.

The V and J genes are TRBV9 and TRBJ1-2; TRBD1 aligns across 10 bases. V was pared by 2 bases and J by 5 bases, with 9 bases of the junction left unmatched. The germline V gene encodes CDR1 SGDLS and CDR2 YYNGEE. The CDR3 runs 16 residues. The CDR3 nucleotides are TGTGCCAGCAGCGTCGAAGGACAGGGGGGTCTGTATGGCTACACCTTC. Translating it yields CASSVEGQGGLYGYTF. The full variable domain, with the rest looked up from reference TRBV9 and TRBJ1-2, is DSGVTQTPKHLITATGQRVTLRCSPRSGDLSVYWYQQSLDQGLQFLIQYYNGEERAKGNILERFSAQQFPDLHSELNLSSLELGDSALYFCASSVEGQGGLYGYTFGSGTRLTVV.

The chain has TRBV21-1 and TRBJ2-5; the table's D gene call, TRBD2, was not cross checked with the DNA. TRBV21-1 is noted as a pseudogene. This CDR3 is built from 15 residues. CDR3: CASSIRLAGDETQYF. DNA of the CDR3: TGTGCCAGCAGCATTAGACTAGCGGGGGATGAGACCCAGTACTTC.

This clone was seen only once. V usage is TRBV19 and J usage is TRBJ1-2, with a possible D match to TRBD1 (5 bases). The germline V and J ends were trimmed by 6 bases and 2 bases, with 19 bases remaining between them. Per the germline V gene, CDR1 is LNHDA and CDR2 is SQIVND (reference sequence). CDR3 length equals 16 residues. The CDR3 sequence: CASSDERGVVNYGYTF. CDR3 bases: TGTGCCAGTAGCGACGAGAGAGGGGTGGTCAACTATGGCTACACCTTC.

The gene calls are TRBV5-1 and TRBJ2-1; 8 bases align to TRBD2. Germline V gives CDR1 SGHRS, CDR2 YFSETQ. CDR3 length equals 18 residues. V lost 5 bases and J lost 4; bases outside the gene matches: 17. The CDR3 bases are TGCGCCAGCAGTTCTCAGCGCCCGGGAGGGGCTGGATACAATGAGCAGTTCTTC. Protein: CASSSQRPGGAGYNEQFF.

The chain combines TRBV10-2 with TRBJ1-2; weak D call: TRBD1 (5 bases). The CDR3 totals 13 residues. The V gene lost 6 bases and the J gene lost 4 bases, with 12 bases spanning the gap. Germline assignment: CDR1 WSHSY and CDR2 SAAADI. Here the CDR3 reads CASRDDRGYGYTF. The CDR3 DNA reads as TGCGCCAGCAGGGATGACAGAGGCTATGGCTACACCTTC.

The chain employs TRBV9 and TRBJ2-1; possibly TRBD1 or TRBD2 for D (5 bases each). The CDR3 runs to 13 residues. Trimming shortened V by 0 bases and J by 11 bases, and 12 bases separated the two germline ends. Germline CDR1 is SGDLS and CDR2 is YYNGEE. CDR3 loop: CASSVAEGIKQFF. The CDR3 DNA follows: TGTGCCAGCAGCGTAGCTGAGGGGATAAAGCAGTTCTTC.

V gene TRBV9 combines with J gene TRBJ1-2; TRBD1 matches 8 bases. Trimming took 0 bases from V and 2 from J; bases not matched to a gene: 12. The CDR3 is 18 amino acids. From germline, CDR1 is SGDLS and CDR2 YYNGEE. This CDR3 is CASSVDWAGGNLNYGYTF. The CDR3 coding sequence is TGTGCCAGCAGCGTAGACTGGGCAGGGGGCAATCTGAACTATGGCTACACCTTC.